The 18 T cell receptor beta chains below were found in one sample sequenced in a study of regulatory T cells in long-lasting Graves disease. Time point here: newly diagnosed GD, antithyroid drugs for less than 3 months. The TCR library used RNA extracted from PBMCs. To make TCR beta libraries, researchers used iRepertoire HTBI primers and Arm-PCR of CDR3 regions. TCRdb passed the multiplex PCR reads through MiXCR, listing each CDR3 protein once. The table lists 440,000 or so distinct CDR3 sequences, about 17% of them singletons. The same data also went into a second study, on T cells in Graves' hyperthyroidism and ophthalmopathy.

The sample was peripheral blood mononuclear cells (PBMCs), taken at new diagnosis, from a patient treated with antithyroid drugs. These receptors were collected from a young woman with Graves disease.

This chain links TRBV28 with TRBJ2-7, with no clear D. The CDR3 totals 15 residues. Trimming left V 3 bases short and J 4 bases short, with 16 bases between. Germline loops: CDR1 MDHEN, CDR2 SYDVKM. This CDR3 is CASSFTQRSLYEQYF. CDR3 nucleotides: TGTGCCAGCAGTTTTACCCAAAGGAGTTTGTACGAGCAGTACTTC.

This clonotype was detected many times. The chain employs TRBV30 and TRBJ1-5; D is unresolved. The V and J ends lost 0 bases and 1 base respectively, with 7 bases between them. This CDR3 has 14 amino acids. The germline gives CDR1 GTSNPN, CDR2 SVGIG (reference sequence). The CDR3 region has the DNA TGTGCCTGGAGTGTAGTGGTGAGCAATCAGCCCCAGCATTTT. Protein sequence: CAWSVVVSNQPQHF.

At least ten counts were recorded for this clonotype. CDR3 DNA: TGTGCCAGCAGCTCCAGACTACCTGGCTACAATGAGCAGTTCTTC. This sequence encodes CASSSRLPGYNEQFF. V gene TRBV5-5 combines with J gene TRBJ2-1; perhaps TRBD2 as D (5 bases). The V and J ends lost 3 bases and 3 bases respectively, with 13 bases between them. CDR1 and CDR2 from the germline V gene are SGHKS and YYEKEE (reference sequence). This CDR3 has 15 residues.

This clonotype came up many times. The chain has TRBV5-4 and TRBJ2-3; the match to TRBD1 covers 10 bases. Trimming at V came to 4 bases and at J to 5 bases, leaving 10 bases not matched to a gene. The germline CDR1 and CDR2 sequences are SGHNT and YYREEE (reference sequence). CDR3 length: 16 residues. This CDR3 reads CASSVAGTGEEDTQYF. CDR3 in DNA: TGTGCCAGCAGCGTAGCCGGGACAGGGGAGGAAGATACGCAGTATTTT.

This clonotype was picked up many times. The V and J genes are TRBV12-3 or TRBV12-4 and TRBJ2-7; 8 bases match TRBD2. The CDR3 has 12 amino acids. After removal of 7 bases from V and 3 bases from J, the junction contained 2 bases not matched to a gene. The CDR3 is CASNSGNYEQYF. The CDR3 DNA is TGTGCCAGCAATAGCGGGAACTACGAGCAGTACTTC.

As for this clonotype: Being one base from a much bigger clone, this may be a read error. Because it lacks the conserved phenylalanine or tryptophan at the end, this CDR3 is likely a read error. The chain joins TRBV28 to TRBJ1-5; D possibly corresponds to TRBD1 (5 bases). The germline CDR1 and CDR2 sequences are MDHEN and SYDVKM. The CDR3 totals 16 residues. The V and J ends lost 2 bases and 5 bases respectively, with 16 bases between them. CDR3 bases: TGTGCCAGCAGTTTAGGGGCAGGGAATGGAGATCAGCCCCAGCATCTT. Translated: CASSLGAGNGDQPQHL.

The CDR3 DNA reads TGTGCCAGCAGTGACAGGATTGGACAAAACATCTATGGCTACACCTTC. Amino acids: CASSDRIGQNIYGYTF. This chain links TRBV6-4 with TRBJ1-2; the D gene is possibly TRBD1 (5 bases). Trimming left V 2 bases short and J 4 bases short, with 17 bases between. This CDR3 has 16 residues. The germline V gene encodes CDR1 MRHNA and CDR2 SNTAGT.

This clonotype has a count of ten or more. This chain uses TRBV19 with TRBJ1-1; weak D call: TRBD1 (6 bases). V was cut by 5 bases and J by 2 bases, with 12 bases left in between. The CDR3 consists of 14 residues. Germline V gives CDR1 LNHDA, CDR2 SQIVND (reference sequence). As DNA, the CDR3 is TGTGCCAGTAGTTACGACAGGACAAACACTGAAGCTTTCTTT. Protein product: CASSYDRTNTEAFF.

This CDR3 reads CASSQDHQLAGAGDTQYF. CDR3 bases: TGCGCCAGCAGCCAGGACCACCAACTAGCGGGTGCCGGAGATACGCAGTATTTT. The gene calls are TRBV4-1 and TRBJ2-3; 9 bases align to TRBD2. V lost 3 bases and J lost 5; bases outside the gene matches: 15. The CDR3 is made up of 18 amino acids. In germline, CDR1 is MGHRA, CDR2 YSYEKL.

Ten or more counts support this clonotype. The V and J genes are TRBV12-3 or TRBV12-4 and TRBJ2-1; 12 bases match TRBD2. The CDR3 loop spans 16 amino acids. V trimming: 6 bases; J trimming: 2 bases; junction bases outside the gene matches: 5. CDR3 DNA sequence: TGTGCCAGCAGACCGGGGACTAGCGGGCCCTACAATGAGCAGTTCTTC. Its translation is CASRPGTSGPYNEQFF.

This clonotype has ten or more counts. V is TRBV18 and J is TRBJ2-1; a possible D gene is TRBD2 (6 bases). There are 15 residues in the CDR3. Germline lookup yields CDR1 KGHSH and CDR2 LQKENI. V lost 2 bases to trimming and J lost 6 bases, with 14 bases between them. The DNA of the CDR3 is TGTGCCAGCTCACCAGTGGGAGGAGGTAGCAATGAGCAGTTCTTC. This gives the protein CASSPVGGGSNEQFF.

Comment on this clonotype: It may be a read error: a sequence one base away is much more abundant. The CDR3 end shows no conserved phenylalanine or tryptophan, and so a read error is likely. The genes are TRBV2 and TRBJ2-4, with 9 bases that match TRBD2. Germline CDR1 SNHLY, CDR2 FYNNEI. V dropped 1 base and J dropped 9; count of bases not matched to a gene: 13. The CDR3 extends over 17 amino acids. CDR3 nucleotide sequence: TGTGCCAGCAGTGAAGGAGTACGGGAGAGCGGGGGGAGCATTCAGTACCTC. This encodes CASSEGVRESGGSIQYL.

This clonotype has ten or more counts. The chain employs TRBV28 and TRBJ2-3; 10 bases match TRBD1. Trimming at V came to 4 bases and at J to 5 bases, leaving 12 bases not matched to a gene. In germline, CDR1 is MDHEN, CDR2 SYDVKM. CDR3 length: 17 residues. DNA of the CDR3: TGTGCCAGCAGTTCGGCAAAACCGGGACAGGGGATAGATACGCAGTATTTT. Encoded protein: CASSSAKPGQGIDTQYF.

A remark on this clonotype: This may be a read error, as it is one base from a much larger clone. V and J are TRBV11-2 and TRBJ2-7; 7 bases align to TRBD1. The CDR3 extends over 16 amino acids. Trimming cost V 5 bases and J 3 bases; bases outside gene matches: 13. Per the germline V gene, CDR1 is SGHAT and CDR2 is FQNNGV. This chain's CDR3 is CASSTANRGPNYEQYF. CDR3 sequence (DNA): TGTGCCAGCAGCACAGCCAACAGGGGCCCCAACTACGAGCAGTACTTC.

On this clonotype: A clone one base away is much larger, so this may be a read error. This chain joins TRBV7-2 and TRBJ2-5; D possibly corresponds to TRBD2 (5 bases). This CDR3 is built from 14 residues. In germline, CDR1 is SGHTA, CDR2 FQGNSA. Deletions cut 1 base from V and 0 bases from J, with 6 bases between. The CDR3 sequence: CASSLGRDQETQYF. The CDR3 coding sequence is TGTGCCAGCAGCTTAGGGCGGGACCAAGAGACCCAGTACTTC.

The chain combines TRBV11-2 with TRBJ2-3; 9 nucleotides line up with TRBD1. Germline CDR1 reads SGHAT; CDR2 reads FQNNGV. V lost 3 bases to trimming and J lost 0 bases; unmatched junction nucleotides: 13. The CDR3 is made up of 19 amino acids. The CDR3 protein is CASSFPGTGTEWSTDTQYF. CDR3 nucleotides: TGTGCCAGCAGCTTCCCCGGGACAGGGACTGAATGGAGCACAGATACGCAGTATTTT. The full variable domain, its missing parts supplied by reference TRBV11-2 and TRBJ2-3, is EAGVAQSPRYKIIEKRQSVAFWCNPISGHATLYWYQQILGQGPKLLIQFQNNGVVDDSQLPKDRFSAERLKGVDSTLKIQPAKLEDSAVYLCASSFPGTGTEWSTDTQYFGPGTRLTVL.

This clonotype was counted many times. CDR3 in amino acids: CASSNLLAGGENEQYF. The CDR3 bases are TGTGCCAGCAGCAATCTACTAGCGGGAGGGGAGAACGAGCAGTACTTC. The chain carries TRBV3-1 and TRBJ2-7; 13 positions match TRBD2. J lost 5 bases, V lost 5 bases, and 9 bases had no gene match. Germline V gene lookup returns CDR1 LGHDT and CDR2 YNNKEL (reference sequence). The CDR3 totals 16 residues.

The chain joins TRBV4-1 to TRBJ2-3; D possibly matches TRBD1 or TRBD2 (5 bases each). Germline CDR1 and CDR2: MGHRA and YSYEKL. V lost 0 bases to trimming and J lost 1 base, with 20 bases between them. This CDR3 region has 19 residues. Here the CDR3 DNA reads TGCGCCAGCAGCCAAGATCTCCTGGGTACGGGACGCGGCACAGATACGCAGTATTTT. Residues: CASSQDLLGTGRGTDTQYF.